There are a few counts of the clone carrying this T cell receptor (beta chain). Its antigen is as yet unknown. The CDR3 totals 15 residues. CDR1 MGHRA and CDR2 YSYEKL come from the germline V gene. The sample belongs to a study of post-analysis software for immune sequencing data. Whole-study results and caveats: With TRBV5-6, TRBV5-1 and TRBV20-1 included, about 5 TRBV segments were more frequent in patients than in controls. Diversity measured as normalized Chao1 was significantly lower in multiple sclerosis patients than in controls.

The TCR beta cDNA libraries carried unique molecular identifiers. Yield was approximately 500,000 cDNA molecules from around 0.96 to 9.9 million T cells. MiXCR, run by TCRdb on the PCR reads, gives a single entry per CDR3 protein. The sample lists about 460,000 distinct CDR3 sequences, roughly 45% seen once, with about 12% in the top ten. This sequence was found in a girl aged 10-17 years with multiple sclerosis. Sequences were obtained from blood. V and J are TRBV4-1 and TRBJ2-4, with 8 positions matching TRBD2. The end of the DNA fits TRBJ2-7 better, so the J call may be wrong. Here the CDR3 reads CASSQGSGGLYEQYF. The CDR3 coding sequence is TGCGCCAGCAGCCAGGGCAGCGGGGGCCTCTACGAGCAGTACTTC.